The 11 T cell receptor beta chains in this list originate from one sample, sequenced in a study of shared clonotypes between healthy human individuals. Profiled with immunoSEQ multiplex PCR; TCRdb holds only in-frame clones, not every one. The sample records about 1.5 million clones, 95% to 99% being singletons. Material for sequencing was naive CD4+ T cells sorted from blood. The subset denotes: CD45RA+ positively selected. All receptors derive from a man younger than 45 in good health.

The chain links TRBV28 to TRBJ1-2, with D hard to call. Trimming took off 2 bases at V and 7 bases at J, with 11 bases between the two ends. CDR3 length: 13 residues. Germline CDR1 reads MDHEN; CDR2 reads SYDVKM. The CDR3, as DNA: TGTGCCAGCAGTTTAACCCTTCGGGGTGGCTACACCTTC. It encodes CASSLTLRGGYTF.

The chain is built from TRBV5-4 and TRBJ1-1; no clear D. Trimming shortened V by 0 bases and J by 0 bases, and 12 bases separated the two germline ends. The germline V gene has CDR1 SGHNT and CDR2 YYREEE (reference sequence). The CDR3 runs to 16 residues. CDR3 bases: TGTGCCAGCAGCTTGGATAGTTCTAGAATGAACACTGAAGCTTTCTTT. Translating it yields CASSLDSSRMNTEAFF. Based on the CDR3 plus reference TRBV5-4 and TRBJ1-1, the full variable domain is ETGVTQSPTHLIKTRGQQVTLRCSSQSGHNTVSWYQQALGQGPQFIFQYYREEENGRGNFPPRFSGLQFPNYSSELNVNALELDDSALYLCASSLDSSRMNTEAFFGQGTRLTVV.

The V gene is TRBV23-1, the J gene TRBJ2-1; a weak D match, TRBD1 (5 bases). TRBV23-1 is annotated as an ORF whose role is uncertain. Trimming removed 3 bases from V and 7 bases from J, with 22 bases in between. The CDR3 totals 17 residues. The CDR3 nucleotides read TGCGCCAGCAGTCACCTCTTCCGGACACCCAGTATAAATGAGCAGTTCTTC. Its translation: CASSHLFRTPSINEQFF.

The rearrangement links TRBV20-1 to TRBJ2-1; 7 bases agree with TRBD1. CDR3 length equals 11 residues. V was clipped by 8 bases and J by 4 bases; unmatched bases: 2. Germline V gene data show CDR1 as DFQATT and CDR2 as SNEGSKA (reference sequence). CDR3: CSRQGYNEQFF. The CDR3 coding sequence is TGCAGTCGACAGGGATACAATGAGCAGTTCTTC.

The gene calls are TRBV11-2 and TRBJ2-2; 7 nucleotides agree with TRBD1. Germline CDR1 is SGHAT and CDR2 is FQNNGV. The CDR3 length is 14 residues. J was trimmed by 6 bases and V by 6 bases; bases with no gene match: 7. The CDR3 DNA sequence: TGTGCCAGCAGGACAGGGTTTATAGCCGGGGAGCTGTTTTTT. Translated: CASRTGFIAGELFF.

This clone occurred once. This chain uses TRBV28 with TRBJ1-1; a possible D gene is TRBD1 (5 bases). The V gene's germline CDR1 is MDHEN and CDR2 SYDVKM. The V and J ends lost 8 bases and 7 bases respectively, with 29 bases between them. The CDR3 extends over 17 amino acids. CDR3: CASGGKRPPGKTGEAFF. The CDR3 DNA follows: TGTGCCAGCGGCGGGAAAAGGCCTCCAGGGAAGACTGGTGAAGCTTTCTTT.

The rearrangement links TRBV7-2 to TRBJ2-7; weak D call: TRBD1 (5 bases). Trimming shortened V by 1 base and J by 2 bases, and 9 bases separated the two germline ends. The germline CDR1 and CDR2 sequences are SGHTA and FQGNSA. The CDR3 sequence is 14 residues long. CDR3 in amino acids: CASSLGQPAYEQYF. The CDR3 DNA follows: TGTGCCAGCAGCTTAGGACAGCCGGCCTACGAGCAGTACTTC.

In DNA form, the CDR3 reads TGTGCCAGCACTATACTCGGGGGTGAAAAACTGTTTTTT. This encodes CASTILGGEKLFF. The chain joins TRBV6-5 to TRBJ1-4; possibly TRBD1 for D (5 bases). Looked up from germline, CDR1 is MNHEY and CDR2 is SVGAGI. V dropped 7 bases and J dropped 7 bases, with 13 bases sitting between them. The CDR3 is 13 residues long.

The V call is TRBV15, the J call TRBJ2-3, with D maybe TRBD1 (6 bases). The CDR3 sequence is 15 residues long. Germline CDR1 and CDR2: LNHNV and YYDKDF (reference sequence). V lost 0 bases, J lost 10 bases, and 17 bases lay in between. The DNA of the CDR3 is TGTGCCACCAGCAGAGAGACCACACAGGGCAGGGCGCAGTATTTT. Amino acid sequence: CATSRETTQGRAQYF.

CDR3 loop: CASSPLRSTNSYNEQFF. Written as DNA, the CDR3 is TGTGCCAGCTCACCATTAAGGTCTACCAATTCCTACAATGAGCAGTTCTTC. V and J are TRBV18 and TRBJ2-1, with D uncertain. The CDR3 is 17 amino acids. CDR1 is KGHSH and CDR2 is LQKENI in the germline V gene. Trimming left V 2 bases short and J 1 base short, with 15 bases between.

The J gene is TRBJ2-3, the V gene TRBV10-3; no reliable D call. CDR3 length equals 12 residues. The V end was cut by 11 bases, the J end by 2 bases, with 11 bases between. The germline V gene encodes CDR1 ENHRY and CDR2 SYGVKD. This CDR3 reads CAAHSSTDTQYF. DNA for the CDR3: TGTGCCGCCCATAGTTCCACAGATACGCAGTATTTT.